Here is one T cell receptor (beta chain) with its context. The target of this receptor is not known. Qualities for individual bases were not recorded, and no much larger clone is one base off. Library prep was done by PCR. TCR sequencing of DNA from cultured CD4+ T cells used the Oncomine TCR Beta short-read assay at the Johns Hopkins FTIC core. The QIAamp micro DNA kit was used to extract genomic DNA from the cultured CD4+ T cells. Oncomine TCR Beta libraries from cultured CD4+ T cells were pooled using unique dual indexes and sequenced on an Illumina iSeq 100. The source study handled its data this way. Non-productive sequences were removed, and CDR3s not starting with C, not ending with F or W, or shorter than 7 amino acids were discarded. Antigen-specific clonotypes were identified using the MANAFEST web application through comparison of peptide-stimulated wells with reference and other culture wells. Positive clones required FDR below 0.05, an odds ratio above 5, and productive frequency above 0.1% in at least two of three replicate wells. Clonotypes that were significantly expanded in both SARS-CoV-2 spike wells and at least one common cold coronavirus spike condition were defined as cross-reactive. Similarity between CDR3 sequences was evaluated in R version 3.6.1 using Levenshtein distances (stringdist) and unrooted phylogenetic trees (ape). TCRdb reprocessing: public reads trimmed at Q25 with fastp, clones called with MiXCR, in-frame beta chains kept. Entries are consolidated by CDR3 protein sequence, retaining the most common genes and DNA. In this record, the V and J calls reflect TCRdb's handling and not the investigators' own analysis. Recorded for this sample are some 1,000 distinct CDR3 sequences; approximately 15% of them occurred a single time. Jointly, the top ten make up about half of the sample.

The data were taken from a study of vaccination and CD4 T cells after COVID-19 (dated by TCRdb to between 2020 and 2023). For the study in its entirety: The convalescent cohort comprised six males and four females, including two Hispanic individuals, seven Caucasians, two Asians and one multiracial person. Participants received two doses of either the Pfizer-BioNTech BNT162b2 vaccine (n=8) or the Moderna mRNA-1273 vaccine (n=2). Post-COVID blood samples from convalescent patients were collected a median of around 100 days after diagnosis, with a range of 35 to 161 days. Post-vaccine blood samples were taken a median of around 70 days after the second vaccine dose, with a range of about 13 to 250 days. For stimulating the cultures, overlapping spike peptide pools were used, derived from SARS-CoV-2 as well as from the common cold coronaviruses HCoV-NL63, HCoV-OC43 and HCoV-229E. Control cultures received a CEFX viral epitope pool as the positive control, an HIV-1 Nef peptide pool as the negative control, or no peptide. In 10 COVID-19 convalescent patients and 4 infection-naive healthy vaccine recipients, the spike-specific CD4+ TCR repertoire before mRNA vaccination was compared with the repertoire after mRNA vaccination. At the TCR clonotype level, an earlier paper using these donors assessed memory CD4+ T cell crossreactivity between SARS-CoV-2 and common cold coronavirus spike proteins.

From the germline V gene (reference sequence), CDR1 is MNHEY and CDR2 is SMNVEV. The CDR3 numbers 13 residues from cysteine through phenylalanine. Only the CDR3 DNA is retained, 39 bases long and in frame from the first base. The V and J ends are trimmed by 3 bases and 9 bases, leaving 15 bases between them. Study-level results and caveats: Among convalescent patients, a median roughly 84% of the SARS-CoV-2-reactive clones seen after vaccination appeared only after vaccination, which suggests priming specific to the vaccine. Only a relatively small number of convalescent patients were included in the study, and early timepoints following natural infection were not analyzed. Nearly all vaccine-specific clones in convalescent patients (304 of 307) were mono-reactive for SARS-CoV-2 spike rather than cross-reactive with common cold coronaviruses. The median count of SARS-CoV-2-reactive clonotypes went up from approximately 22 after infection to some 38 after vaccination, although the change was not significant.

Per the publication, the treatment or condition label means: roughly 11-day PBMC culture with coronavirus spike peptide pools or control peptides (ViraFEST assay). CD4+ T cells from unexposed donors were collected before the COVID-19 pandemic (2011-2018). To expand antigen-specific T cells with peptide pools and then pick out the expanded clonotypes through TCR sequencing, the study relied on the ViraFEST assay. Some 2 million PBMCs per well were cultured in IMDM with roughly 5% human AB serum and approximately 10 IU/ml IL-2, plus 10 ug/ml peptide pools. On days 3 and 7, half of the culture medium was replaced with fresh IL-2-containing medium. Once the cells had been in culture for 9 to 10 days, the EasySep CD4+ T cell isolation kit was used to isolate CD4+ T cells by negative selection. Unexposed donor CD4+ T cells were tested for reactivity to SARS-CoV-2 S and N and four common cold coronavirus spike pools, as cell number allowed. Ficoll-Paque Plus gradient centrifugation was used to isolate PBMCs from whole blood, and the isolated PBMCs were then either used fresh or cryopreserved at -140C. In general, triplicate wells were set up for every culture condition. Leukapheresis product for the unexposed donors was bought commercially.

Sequenced material: CD4+ T cells from blood, cultured in vitro. The chain uses TRBV27 and TRBJ2-7; perhaps TRBD1 is the D gene, with 5 bases matching. The clonotype originates from a human donor in good health. For the CDR3, the sequence is CASSFTQGAGQYF. The sequenced DNA is TGTGCCAGCAGTTTTACCCAGGGCGCTGGGCAGTACTTC.